The rows below give T cell receptor beta chains drawn from one sample of a study of low-dose radiotherapy and immunotherapy resistance in tumors. A single record per CDR3 protein comes from TCRdb applying MiXCR to the reads. The table shows 85,000 to 95,000 distinct CDR3 sequences, with around 9.2% occurring only once. The specimen was PBMCs, collected before treatment. The receptors shown here come from a male donor with prostate cancer. Each CDR3 is given with its conserved first and last residue. D genes are given only for firm matches. Clone size is stated in some rows and not others, as once, few, many or a class when expanded.

>TRBJ2-7|many|TRBD2|TRBV28
TGTGCCAGCACCTCCTGGACTAGCGGGAGCTACGAGCAGTACTTC
CASTSWTSGSYEQYF
>TRBJ2-5|many|-|TRBV6-1
TGTGCCAGCAAGAGGGGAGTGGGGGGCGCGGAAGAGACCCAGTACTTC
CASKRGVGGAEETQYF
>TRBJ1-2|many|TRBD1|TRBV7-2
TGTGCCAGCAGCTTAGGGACAGGGGGCGCCTATGGCTACACCTTC
CASSLGTGGAYGYTF
>TRBJ2-1|many|-|TRBV7-9
TGTGCCAGCAGCTTAATTGGGAGCAATGAGCAGTTCTTC
CASSLIGSNEQFF
>TRBJ2-5|many|-|TRBV28
TGTGCCAGCAGTTTTACCCCTCGTTTCGAGGTCGACCAAGAGACCCAGTACTTC
CASSFTPRFEVDQETQYF
>TRBJ1-1|-|TRBD1|TRBV20-1
TGCAGTGCTCTGGGACAGGTGAACACTGAAGCTTTCTTT
CSALGQVNTEAFF
>TRBJ1-5|many|-|TRBV11-2
TGTGCCAGCAGCTTAGATTATGGGGGAGGTCAGCCCCAGCATTTT
CASSLDYGGGQPQHF
>TRBJ2-7|many|TRBD2|TRBV30
TGTGCCTGGAGTTCCTATAGCGGGAGGGATTCCTACGAGCAGTACTTC
CAWSSYSGRDSYEQYF
>TRBJ2-1|many|-|TRBV18
TGTGCCAGCTCACCGGGGGTGGTCAATGAGCAGTTCTTC
CASSPGVVNEQFF
>TRBJ1-1|few|-|TRBV5-1
TGCGCCAGCAGCACGGCGGACGGCGCAGGTGAAGCTTTCTTT
CASSTADGAGEAFF
>TRBJ2-3|many|TRBD2|TRBV7-2
TGTGCCAGCAGCCCGGGAGGGGGTACATTCACAGATACGCAGTATTTT
CASSPGGGTFTDTQYF
>TRBJ1-4|many|TRBD1|TRBV6-6
TGTGCCAGCAGTTCTCAGGGGGCGTGGGAAAAACTGTTTTTT
CASSSQGAWEKLFF
>TRBJ2-1|many|TRBD2|TRBV12-3/TRBV12-4
TGTGCCAGCAGTTTAATACTAGCGGGAGTCGGTGAGCAGTTCTTC
CASSLILAGVGEQFF
>TRBJ2-3|many|TRBD2|TRBV6-6
TGTGCCAGCAGTCGAGCGGGAGGGGAGCAGGATACGCAGTATTTT
CASSRAGGEQDTQYF
>TRBJ2-7|many|TRBD1|TRBV7-9
TGTGCCAGCAGCCGCGGGACAGGGAGCTCCTACGAGCAGTACTTC
CASSRGTGSSYEQYF
>TRBJ2-4|many|TRBD2|TRBV28
TGTGCCAGCAGTTTAGGGTTCCAGGGAGGGAACATTCAGTACTTC
CASSLGFQGGNIQYF
>TRBJ2-1|many|TRBD1|TRBV9
TGTGCCAGCAGCGTAGGCGGGGACAGGGGGCATGAGCAGTTCTTC
CASSVGGDRGHEQFF
>TRBJ1-1|many|-|TRBV18
TGTGCCAGCTCACCGAACGCGGGCTCTGCGGCTTTCTTT
CASSPNAGSAAFF
>TRBJ2-1|-|-|TRBV20-1
TGCAGTGCTAGAGATCACTTGTTGGATGAGCAGTTCTTC
CSARDHLLDEQFF
>TRBJ2-7|many|-|TRBV7-2
TGTGCCAGCAGCCAAGGCGGGACTGGAACATACGAGCAGTACTTC
CASSQGGTGTYEQYF
>TRBJ2-7|many|-|TRBV2
TGTGCCAGCACCTTGACCGCCACCCCCTACGAGCAGTACTTC
CASTLTATPYEQYF
>TRBJ2-7|-|-|TRBV16
TGTGCCAGCAGCAAGGGATACGAGCAGTACTTC
CASSKGYEQYF
>TRBJ2-5|-|TRBD2|TRBV7-2
TGTGCCAGCAGCCCCCGGACTAGCGGCCAAGAGACCCAGTACTTC
CASSPRTSGQETQYF
>TRBJ2-7|many|TRBD2|TRBV20-1
TGCAGTGCTAGAGGGCAACCGGGACTAGCGGCACTATCCTACGAGCAGTACTTC
CSARGQPGLAALSYEQYF
>TRBJ2-7|many|TRBD2|TRBV7-9
TGTGCCAGCAGATCCGGGACTAGCGGGAGGGGCGAGCAGTACTTC
CASRSGTSGRGEQYF
>TRBJ2-1|many|-|TRBV7-2
TGTGCCAGCAGCAAGACCCGGGAGCAGTTCTTC
CASSKTREQFF
>TRBJ2-5|-|-|TRBV19
TGTGCCAGTAGTACCCCCGGAAGAGAGACCCAGTACTTC
CASSTPGRETQYF
>TRBJ1-3|many|TRBD1|TRBV6-2/TRBV6-3
TGTGCCAGCGGGGACAGAACAAGCTCTGGAAACACCATATATTTT
CASGDRTSSGNTIYF
>TRBJ1-4|-|-|TRBV29-1
TGCAGCGTTGATTCCGGTGCAACTAATGAAAAACTGGTTTTTTTT
CSVDSGATNEKLVFF
>TRBJ2-3|many|TRBD2|TRBV14
TGTGCCAGCAGCCAGACCGGGACTAGCGGGAGTTGGTATACGCAGTATTTT
CASSQTGTSGSWYTQYF
>TRBJ1-5|many|-|TRBV6-6
TGTGCCAGCGGCACTCCAGGGGATAGCAATCAGCCCCAGCATTTT
CASGTPGDSNQPQHF
>TRBJ1-2|many|TRBD1|TRBV4-3
TGCGCCAGCAGCCAAGAACAGGGGCCCTATGGCTACACCTTC
CASSQEQGPYGYTF
>TRBJ2-7|-|-|TRBV20-1
TGCAGTGCTAGTAGCGGGACAGGCTACGAGCAGTACTTC
CSASSGTGYEQYF
>TRBJ2-1|once|-|TRBV4-2
TGTGCCAGCAGCCAAGGACGCACGACTAACAATGAGCAGTTCTTC
CASSQGRTTNNEQFF
>TRBJ2-7|-|-|TRBV30
TGTGCCTGGAGTCTTTACGAGCAGTACTTC
CAWSLYEQYF
>TRBJ2-3|-|-|TRBV10-3
TGTGCCATCAGTGCGCCCGGAATTTCTTCAGATACGCAGTATTTT
CAISAPGISSDTQYF
>TRBJ2-1|many|TRBD2|TRBV18
TGTGCCAGCTCCCGTAAAGGGACTAGCGCAGGGTATGAGCAGTTCTTC
CASSRKGTSAGYEQFF
>TRBJ1-2|many|TRBD1|TRBV5-1
TGCGCCAGCAGCACAGGACAGGGGAACTATGGCTACACCTTC
CASSTGQGNYGYTF
>TRBJ2-1|many|-|TRBV5-4
TGTGCCAGCAGTCTCGGGAGAACCGCGAATGAGCAGTTCTTC
CASSLGRTANEQFF
>TRBJ2-5|few|-|TRBV15
TGTGCCACCAGCGATCTGTGGAGGACGGAAGGAGAGACCCAGTACTTC
CATSDLWRTEGETQYF
>TRBJ2-7|many|TRBD2|TRBV6-5
TGTGCCAGCAGTTCCCCCTGGACTAGCGGGAGCTACGAGCAGTACTTC
CASSSPWTSGSYEQYF
>TRBJ2-2|many|-|TRBV2
TGTGCCAGCAGTGAAGAGGGGGGCTACACCGGGGAGCTGTTTTTT
CASSEEGGYTGELFF
>TRBJ1-5|many|TRBD1|TRBV28
TGTGCCAGCAGTTTAGGGACAGGGACCGGGTTGCAGCCCCAGCATTTT
CASSLGTGTGLQPQHF
>TRBJ2-5|-|-|TRBV3-1
TGTGCCAGCAGCCTAAGGGGTACGGGAGAAGAGACCCAGTACTTC
CASSLRGTGEETQYF
>TRBJ2-5|few|TRBD2|TRBV7-9
TGTGCCAGCAGCTATGGAGCGGGAGGGCCGATGGAGACCCAGTACTTC
CASSYGAGGPMETQYF
>TRBJ2-4|many|TRBD2|TRBV28
TGTGCCAGCAGGATAGCGGGAGGGGTCAAAAACATTCAGTACTTC
CASRIAGGVKNIQYF
>TRBJ1-5|once|-|TRBV19
TGTGCCAGTAGTATTCTTTCCGGGGAGCTTAGGAGCAATCAGCCCCAGCATTTT
CASSILSGELRSNQPQHF
>TRBJ2-1|few|TRBD2|TRBV19
TGTGCCAGTAGCCTTCCGGGGGCGGGAGGGTTATACAATGAGCAGTTCTTC
CASSLPGAGGLYNEQFF
>TRBJ2-7|many|TRBD2|TRBV6-2/TRBV6-3
TGTGCCAGCAGTTACCCCGAGGGCGGACTAGCCTACGAGCAGTACTTC
CASSYPEGGLAYEQYF
>TRBJ1-2|many|-|TRBV3-1
TGTGCCAGCAGCCAAGACCGCCGGGGAGGGGGAGACTATGGCTACACCTTC
CASSQDRRGGGDYGYTF
>TRBJ2-1|-|TRBD2|TRBV20-1
TGCAGTGCTAGAGATGGGCGACTAGCGGGTTACAATGAGCAGTTCTTC
CSARDGRLAGYNEQFF
>TRBJ2-1|many|-|TRBV21-1
TGTGCCAGCAGCAAATCCTCATCTCTAGCGCACACCTACAATGAGCAGTTCTTC
CASSKSSSLAHTYNEQFF